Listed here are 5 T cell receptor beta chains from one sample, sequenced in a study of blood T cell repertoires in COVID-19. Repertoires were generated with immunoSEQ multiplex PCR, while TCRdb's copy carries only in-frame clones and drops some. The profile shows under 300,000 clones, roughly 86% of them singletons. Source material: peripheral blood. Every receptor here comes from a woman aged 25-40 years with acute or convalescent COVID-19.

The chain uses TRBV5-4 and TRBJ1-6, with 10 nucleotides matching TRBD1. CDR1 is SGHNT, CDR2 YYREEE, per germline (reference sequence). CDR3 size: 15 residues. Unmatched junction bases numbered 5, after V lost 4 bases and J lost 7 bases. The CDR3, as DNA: TGTGCCAGCAGCGGGACGGGACAGGGGAATTCACCCCTCCACTTT. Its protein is CASSGTGQGNSPLHF.

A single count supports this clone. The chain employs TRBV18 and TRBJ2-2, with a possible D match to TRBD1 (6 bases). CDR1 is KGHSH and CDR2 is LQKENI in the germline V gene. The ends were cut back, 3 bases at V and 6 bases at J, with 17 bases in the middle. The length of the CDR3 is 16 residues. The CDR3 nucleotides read TGTGCCAGCTCACCGCGTGGGGGCGCAGCCTCCGGGGAGCTGTTTTTT. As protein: CASSPRGGAASGELFF.

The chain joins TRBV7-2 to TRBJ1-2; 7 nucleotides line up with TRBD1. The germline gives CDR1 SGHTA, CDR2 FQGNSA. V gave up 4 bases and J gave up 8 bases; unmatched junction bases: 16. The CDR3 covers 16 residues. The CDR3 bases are TGTGCCAGCAGCTCACCCCCCGGGACAGTGGGAGTAGGCTACACCTTC. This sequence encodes CASSSPPGTVGVGYTF. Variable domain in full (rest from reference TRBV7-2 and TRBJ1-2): GAGVSQSPSNKVTEKGKDVELRCDPISGHTALYWYRQSLGQGLEFLIYFQGNSAPDKSGLPSDRFSAERTGGSVSTLTIQRTQQEDSAVYLCASSSPPGTVGVGYTFGSGTRLTVV.

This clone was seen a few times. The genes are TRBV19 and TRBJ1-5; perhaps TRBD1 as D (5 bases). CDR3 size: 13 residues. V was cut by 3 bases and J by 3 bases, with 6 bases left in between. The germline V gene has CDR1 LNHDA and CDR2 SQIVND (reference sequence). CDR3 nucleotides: TGTGCCAGTAGTATCAGGGTCAATCAGCCCCAGCATTTT. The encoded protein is CASSIRVNQPQHF.

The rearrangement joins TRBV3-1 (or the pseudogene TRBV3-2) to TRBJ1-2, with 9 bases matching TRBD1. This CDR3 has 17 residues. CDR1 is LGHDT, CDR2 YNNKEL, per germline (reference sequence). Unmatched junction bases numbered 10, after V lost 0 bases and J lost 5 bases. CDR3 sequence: CASSQDPGQGTLYGYTF. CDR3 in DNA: TGTGCCAGCAGCCAAGATCCTGGACAGGGGACCCTGTATGGCTACACCTTC.